The entry below gives a single T cell receptor (beta chain) sequence along with its context. The antigen is undetermined. The CDR3 does not end in the conserved phenylalanine or tryptophan, so this is likely a read error. V was pared by 6 bases and J by 4 bases, with 13 bases between. The CDR3 is 12 residues long. Germline CDR1 reads SQVTM; CDR2 reads ANQGSEA. Prepared libraries of TCR beta cDNA carried unique molecular identifiers. TCRdb re-derived calls from the PCR reads in MiXCR, one entry per CDR3 protein. Of 650,000 to 850,000 distinct CDR3 sequences detected, approximately 53% appear once; the ten largest clones hold roughly 4.4%. These data come from a study of post-analysis software for immune sequencing data. The wider study: The study covered relapsing-remitting, secondary progressive and progressive-relapsing courses of multiple sclerosis. Study-wide findings and caveats: Controls showed lower frequencies than patients for 5 or 6 TRBV segments, and TRBV5-6, TRBV5-1 and TRBV20-1 were among these.

The sequence came from a girl aged 5 to 17 with multiple sclerosis. Sequenced: blood. The genes are TRBV29-1 and TRBJ2-7, with D tentatively TRBD1 or TRBD2 (5 bases each). The CDR3 is CSVTGTSYEQYI. In DNA, the CDR3 is TGCAGCGTCACCGGGACCTCGTACGAGCAGTACATC.